The TCR beta chain described here comes from a study of blood T cell repertoires in COVID-19. Looking at the study overall: COVID-19 samples, acute and convalescent, were from the United States, Italy and Spain. T cells, B-cell-depleted T cells, or PBMCs supplied cDNA or gDNA.

Authors' processing steps: It was from reference gene primer amplification that nucleated cell counts were estimated. Generated by immunoSEQ multiplex PCR, the TCRdb table keeps only in-frame clones and is missing some. V and J calls plus clone size are reproduced from that table; the DNA served to infer D and trimming. The sample contains 65,000 to 90,000 clones, around 90% of which appear only once. Germline V gene data show CDR1 as SGHVS and CDR2 as FQNEAQ. V was trimmed by 1 base and J by 4 bases, leaving 13 bases between them. This CDR3 region has 15 residues. This rearrangement joins TRBV7-8 to TRBJ1-2; D is uncertain. The sequence came from a young woman with acute or convalescent COVID-19. Sequenced sample: peripheral blood. The CDR3 bases are TGTGCCAGCAGCTTAGATGGTTCCCTACGCTATGGCTACACCTTC. It encodes CASSLDGSLRYGYTF.